This T cell receptor beta chain was recovered during a study of T cell repertoires in cytomegalovirus infection. Study context: From public TCR beta signatures came an indication of both CMV infection and matching HLA type.

As to this clonotype: The target antigen is unknown.

From germline, CDR1 is SEHNR and CDR2 FQNEAQ (reference sequence). The CDR3 runs to 16 residues. The V end was cut by 3 bases, the J end by 6 bases, with 19 bases between. TCRdb re-analysed the reads in MiXCR, keeping a single row per CDR3 protein. The sample consists of around 310,000 distinct CDR3 sequences, roughly 16% of them appearing once. Regarding the study as a whole: HLA-C-restricted CMV-specific TCR beta clonotypes were dominant in the ex vivo response.

The receptor was derived from a human donor in good health (CMV status not recorded). Some clones in this sample may be carry-over from other donors' samples. The material sequenced was PBMCs. The genes are TRBV7-9 and TRBJ2-3; D may be TRBD2 (5 bases). This chain's CDR3 is CASSLNEASFADTQYF. In nucleotides, the CDR3 is TGTGCCAGCAGCTTGAACGAGGCTAGCTTCGCCGATACGCAGTATTTT.